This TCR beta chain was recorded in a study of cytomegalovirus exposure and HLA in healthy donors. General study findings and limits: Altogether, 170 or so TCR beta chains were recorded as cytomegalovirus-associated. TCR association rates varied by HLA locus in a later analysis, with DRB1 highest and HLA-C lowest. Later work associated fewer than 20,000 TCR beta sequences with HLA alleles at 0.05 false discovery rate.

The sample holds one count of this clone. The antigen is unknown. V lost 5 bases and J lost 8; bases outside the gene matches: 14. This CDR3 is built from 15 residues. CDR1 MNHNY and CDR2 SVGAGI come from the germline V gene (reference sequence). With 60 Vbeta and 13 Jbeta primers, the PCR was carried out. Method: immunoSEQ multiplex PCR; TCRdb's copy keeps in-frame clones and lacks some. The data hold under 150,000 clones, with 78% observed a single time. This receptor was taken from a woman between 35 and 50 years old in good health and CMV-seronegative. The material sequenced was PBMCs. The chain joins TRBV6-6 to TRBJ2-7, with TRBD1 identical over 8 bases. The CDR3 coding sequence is TGTGCCAGCAGTCTAGGGACAGGTGGACGGGTTCAGCAGTACTTC. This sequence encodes CASSLGTGGRVQQYF.